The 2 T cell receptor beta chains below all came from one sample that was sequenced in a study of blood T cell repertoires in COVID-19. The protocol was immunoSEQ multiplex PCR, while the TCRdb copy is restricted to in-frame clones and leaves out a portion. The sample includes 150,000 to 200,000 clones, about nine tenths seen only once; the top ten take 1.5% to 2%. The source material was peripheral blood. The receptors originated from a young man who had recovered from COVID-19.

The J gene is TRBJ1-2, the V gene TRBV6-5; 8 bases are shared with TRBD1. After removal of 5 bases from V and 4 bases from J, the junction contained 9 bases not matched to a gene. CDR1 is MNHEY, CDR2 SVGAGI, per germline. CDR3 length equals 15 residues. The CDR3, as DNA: TGTGCCAGCAGTAGATCGGACAGGGACGCCTATGGCTACACCTTC. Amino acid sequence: CASSRSDRDAYGYTF.

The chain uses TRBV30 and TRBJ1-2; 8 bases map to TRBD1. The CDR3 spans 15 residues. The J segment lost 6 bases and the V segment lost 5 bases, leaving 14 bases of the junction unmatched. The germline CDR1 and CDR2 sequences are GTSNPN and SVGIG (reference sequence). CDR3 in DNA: TGTGCCTGGGGGAATAACAGGGGGGAAGGGAATGGCTACACCTTC. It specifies CAWGNNRGEGNGYTF. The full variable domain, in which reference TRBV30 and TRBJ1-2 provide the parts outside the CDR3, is SQTIHQWPATLVQPVGSPLSLECTVEGTSNPNLYWYRQAAGRGLQLLFYSVGIGQISSEVPQNLSASRPQDRQFILSSKKLLLSDSGFYLCAWGNNRGEGNGYTFGSGTRLTVV.